This T cell receptor (beta chain) was observed in a study of shared clonotypes between healthy human individuals. Sequencing used immunoSEQ multiplex PCR; TCRdb keeps in-frame clones, though not all of them. The sample contains 1,400,000 or so clones, approximately 98.5% of which appear only once. The CDR3 totals 16 residues. Germline CDR1 SGHRS, CDR2 YFSETQ. The V and J ends lost 6 bases and 0 bases, in that order; junction bases with no gene match: 7. The chain carries TRBV5-1 and TRBJ2-1; 9 nucleotides align to TRBD2. This clonotype was obtained from a man between 25 and 39 years old in good health. Sequenced input: naive CD4+ T cells sorted from blood. Documented subset: CD45RA+ positively selected. CDR3 protein: CASTNLAGSSYNEQFF. Written as DNA, the CDR3 is TGCGCCAGCACCAATCTAGCGGGAAGCTCCTACAATGAGCAGTTCTTC.